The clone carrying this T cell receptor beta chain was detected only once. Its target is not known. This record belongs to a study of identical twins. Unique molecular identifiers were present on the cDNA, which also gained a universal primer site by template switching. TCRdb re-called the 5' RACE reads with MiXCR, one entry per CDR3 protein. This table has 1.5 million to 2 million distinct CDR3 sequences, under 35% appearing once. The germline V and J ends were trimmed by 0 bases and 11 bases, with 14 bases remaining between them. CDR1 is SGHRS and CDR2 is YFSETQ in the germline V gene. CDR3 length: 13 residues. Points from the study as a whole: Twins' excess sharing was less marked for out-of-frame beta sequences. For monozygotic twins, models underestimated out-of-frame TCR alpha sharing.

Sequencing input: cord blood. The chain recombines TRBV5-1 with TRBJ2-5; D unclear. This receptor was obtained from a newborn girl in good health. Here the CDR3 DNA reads TGCGCCAGCAGCTTGGAAACCGAAGGTGAGCAGTACTTC. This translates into CASSLETEGEQYF. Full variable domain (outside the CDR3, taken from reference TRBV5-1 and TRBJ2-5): KAGVTQTPRYLIKTRGQQVTLSCSPISGHRSVSWYQQTPGQGLQFLFEYFSETQRNKGNFPGRFSGRQFSNSRSEMNVSTLELGDSALYLCASSLETEGEQYFGPGTRLLVL.